The T cell receptor beta chain under discussion was sequenced for a study of cytomegalovirus exposure and HLA in healthy donors. The study, taken as a whole, reports: Most CMV-associated TCR beta chains were later found to appear HLA-restricted. Accurate HLA-A and HLA-B prediction from TCR beta sequences was reported for most subjects.

As concerns this clone: Antigen specificity is unknown.

13 Jbeta primers and 60 Vbeta primers were used for the PCR. The assay was immunoSEQ multiplex PCR, and TCRdb's table has in-frame clones only and misses some. The data hold roughly 120,000 clones, with roughly 81% observed a single time. Though probably carrying unrecorded immune exposures, donors were nominally healthy at sampling. The CDR3 totals 19 residues. V lost 3 bases to trimming and J lost 0 bases, with 20 bases between them. CDR1 LNHNV and CDR2 YYDKDF come from the germline V gene (reference sequence). The rearrangement links TRBV15 to TRBJ2-2; D is perhaps TRBD2 (6 bases). Sequences were obtained from PBMCs. The source is a woman in her twenties or thirties in good health and CMV-seronegative. The CDR3: CATSSPPGRGNANTGELFF. CDR3 nucleotide sequence: TGTGCCACCAGCAGCCCCCCGGGTCGGGGGAACGCGAACACCGGGGAGCTGTTTTTT.